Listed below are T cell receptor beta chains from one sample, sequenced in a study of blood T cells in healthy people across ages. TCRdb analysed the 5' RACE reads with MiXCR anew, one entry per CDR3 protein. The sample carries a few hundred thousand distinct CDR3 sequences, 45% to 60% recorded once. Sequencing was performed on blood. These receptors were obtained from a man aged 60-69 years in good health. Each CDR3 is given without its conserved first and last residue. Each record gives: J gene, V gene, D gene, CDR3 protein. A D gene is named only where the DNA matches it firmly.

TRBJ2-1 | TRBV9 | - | ASSVGPGNDEQF
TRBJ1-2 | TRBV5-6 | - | ASSLRSVPDT
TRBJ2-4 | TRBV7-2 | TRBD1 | ASSLLGQGGKNIQY
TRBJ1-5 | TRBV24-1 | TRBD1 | TKHDRGSNQPQH
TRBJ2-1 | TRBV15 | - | ATSREISSYNEQF
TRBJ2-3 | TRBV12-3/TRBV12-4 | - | ASRIADTQY
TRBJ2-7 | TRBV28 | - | ASRRRLSSYEQY
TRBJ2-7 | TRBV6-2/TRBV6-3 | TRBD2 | ASTISGVSYNEQY
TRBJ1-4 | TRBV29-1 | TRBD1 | SVYGTGEEKLF
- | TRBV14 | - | ASIQGGYEQY
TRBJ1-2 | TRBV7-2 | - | ASSEAGMGAYGYT
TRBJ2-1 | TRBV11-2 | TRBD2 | ASSLASGSGDEQF
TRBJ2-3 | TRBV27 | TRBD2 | ASSQLLAGYGDTQY
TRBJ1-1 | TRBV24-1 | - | ATEIEGLNTEAF
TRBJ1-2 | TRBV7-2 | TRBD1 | ASTNPTGGGYT
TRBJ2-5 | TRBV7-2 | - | ASSRQASQETQY
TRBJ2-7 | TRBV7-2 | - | ASSPPITYEQY
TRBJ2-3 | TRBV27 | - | ASSYRVDTDTQY
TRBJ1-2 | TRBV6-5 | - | ASSYQGIYGYT
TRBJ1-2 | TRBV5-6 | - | ASSSPWWGYGYT
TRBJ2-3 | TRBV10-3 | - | AISKREVTDTQY
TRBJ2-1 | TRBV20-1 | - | SAHPPGSSYNEQF
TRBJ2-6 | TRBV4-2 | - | ASSQGTLRGSGANVLT
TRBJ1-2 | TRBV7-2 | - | ASSPPRRGNGYT
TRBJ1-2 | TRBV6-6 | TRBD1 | ASSYDLGAGGAYGYT
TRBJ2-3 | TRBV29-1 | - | SSRGTDTQY
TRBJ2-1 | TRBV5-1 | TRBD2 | ASSAGTSGDEQF
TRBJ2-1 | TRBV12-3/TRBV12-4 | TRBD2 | TSREAGGPLDEQF
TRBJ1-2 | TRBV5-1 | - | ASSLGTRGGYT
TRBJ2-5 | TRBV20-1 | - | SARTADSTETQY
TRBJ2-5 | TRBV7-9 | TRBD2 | ASSSLAGVAETQY
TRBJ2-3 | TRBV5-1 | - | ASTRGSADTQY
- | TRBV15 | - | ATSRPLTGSVAAEQY
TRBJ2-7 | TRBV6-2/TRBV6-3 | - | ASSTIYEQY
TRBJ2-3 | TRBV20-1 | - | SALAGSSADTQY
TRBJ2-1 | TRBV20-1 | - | SARDQGRKQF
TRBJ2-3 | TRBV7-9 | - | ASSAEGSTDTQY
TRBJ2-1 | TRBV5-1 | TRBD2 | ASSLGLAVYNEQF
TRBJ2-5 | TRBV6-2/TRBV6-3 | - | ASRNREETQY
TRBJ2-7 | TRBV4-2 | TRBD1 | ASSQDGQGVWGQY
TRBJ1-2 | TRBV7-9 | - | ASLGGSDYGYT
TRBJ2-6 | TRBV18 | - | ASSPTGANVLT
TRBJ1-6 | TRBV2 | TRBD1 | ASSVPRDRGGNNSPLH
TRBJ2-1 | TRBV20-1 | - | SAGPMRDTYNEQF
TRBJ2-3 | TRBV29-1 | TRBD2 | SVEDGLVRTDTQY
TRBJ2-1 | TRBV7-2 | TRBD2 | ASSQGTSGIKF
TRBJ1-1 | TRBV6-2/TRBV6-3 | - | ASSSGGHTEAF
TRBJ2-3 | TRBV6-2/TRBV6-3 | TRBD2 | ASSYSRGSADTQY